A selection of T cell receptor beta chains follows, all from one sample in a study of blood T cell repertoires in COVID-19. Clones were sequenced by immunoSEQ multiplex PCR, and TCRdb holds only the in-frame ones, with some missing. The table shows 140,000 to 150,000 clones, with about 83% occurring only once. Sequencing was carried out using PBMCs or T cells enriched from blood (not recorded which). Receptors were obtained from a woman aged 45-65 years who had been exposed to COVID-19. Each CDR3 is given with its conserved first and last residue. A D gene is named only where the DNA matches it firmly. Only part of the rows carry a size: once, few, many, or a class if the clone is expanded.

J,D,size,V,CDR3,DNA
TRBJ1-1,TRBD1,.,TRBV10-3,CAISADRDKAEAFF,TGTGCCATCAGTGCCGACAGGGATAAGGCTGAAGCTTTCTTT
TRBJ1-1,.,.,TRBV4-2,CASSHLLAGIEAEAFF,TGTGCCAGCAGCCACCTTCTTGCCGGGATTGAGGCTGAAGCTTTCTTT
TRBJ2-1,TRBD2,.,TRBV11-2,CASSLERGTSGRQFF,TGTGCCAGCAGCTTAGAAAGAGGGACTAGCGGGAGGCAGTTCTTC
TRBJ1-2,.,.,TRBV10-3,CAISGEGGANYGYTF,TGTGCCATCAGTGGTGAAGGGGGTGCTAACTATGGCTACACCTTC
TRBJ2-3,.,once,TRBV5-4,CASSLDGLSTDTQYF,TGTGCCAGCAGCTTGGATGGACTCAGCACAGATACGCAGTATTTT
TRBJ2-1,TRBD2,once,TRBV6-7,CASENSGTSYNEQFF,TGTGCCAGCGAGAATAGCGGGACCTCCTACAATGAGCAGTTCTTC
TRBJ1-5,.,.,TRBV15,CATSRYRDTNQPQHF,TGTGCCACCAGCAGATACCGGGACACCAATCAGCCCCAGCATTTT
TRBJ2-5,TRBD2,.,TRBV7-2,CASSFSGGETQYF,TGTGCCAGCAGCTTCTCGGGGGGGGAGACCCAGTACTTC
TRBJ1-5,.,few,TRBV20-1,CSASSPGSQHF,TGCAGTGCTAGTAGCCCGGGAAGCCAGCATTTT
TRBJ1-1,TRBD1,.,TRBV10-1,CASRSTEISTPGGTEAFF,TGCGCCAGCAGATCAACCGAAATATCGACCCCAGGGGGGACTGAAGCTTTCTTT
TRBJ2-7,TRBD2,few,TRBV9,CASSVAGGSPYEQYF,TGTGCCAGCAGCGTAGCCGGCGGGAGCCCTTACGAGCAGTACTTC
TRBJ2-7,TRBD1,.,TRBV5-6,CASSLGQRTYEQYF,TGTGCCAGCAGCCTGGGACAGCGCACCTACGAGCAGTACTTC
TRBJ1-6,.,.,TRBV9,CASSVDLDSPLHF,TGTGCCAGCAGCGTAGACTTAGATTCACCCCTCCACTTT
TRBJ2-7,.,once,TRBV2,CASSEDSHEQYF,TGTGCCAGCAGTGAAGACAGCCACGAGCAGTACTTC
TRBJ1-2,.,.,TRBV19,CASSFPAEGYTF,TGTGCCAGTAGTTTTCCAGCGGAAGGCTACACCTTC
TRBJ2-3,.,.,TRBV7-3,CASSYTGGTDTQYF,TGTGCCAGCAGCTATACCGGGGGCACAGATACGCAGTATTTT
TRBJ1-5,TRBD1,.,TRBV6-1,CASSALGQGARYSNQPQHF,TGTGCCAGCAGTGCCCTGGGGCAGGGGGCCCGATATAGCAATCAGCCCCAGCATTTT
TRBJ2-3,TRBD2,.,TRBV5-4,CASSFPAGTSTDTQYF,TGTGCCAGCAGCTTTCCAGCGGGAACTAGCACAGATACGCAGTATTTT
TRBJ2-1,.,.,TRBV5-5,CASSSRGYSGDDNEQFF,TGTGCCAGCAGCTCGAGGGGCTATAGCGGAGACGACAATGAGCAGTTCTTC
TRBJ2-2,TRBD2,.,TRBV12-5,CASGFTPGLANTGELFF,TGTGCTAGTGGTTTTACTCCGGGACTAGCGAACACCGGGGAGCTGTTTTTT
TRBJ1-1,.,.,TRBV29-1,CSSQAGMEAFF,TGCAGCTCCCAGGCCGGGATGGAAGCTTTCTTT
TRBJ1-1,TRBD1,.,TRBV27,CASRSSGTANTEAFF,TGTGCCAGCAGAAGTTCCGGGACAGCGAACACTGAAGCTTTCTTT
TRBJ1-1,.,few,TRBV7-2,CASSFFFPEAFF,TGTGCCAGCAGCTTTTTCTTCCCTGAAGCTTTCTTT
TRBJ1-5,TRBD1,.,TRBV27,CASSLTGTGSNQPQHF,TGTGCCAGCAGTCTTACCGGGACAGGAAGCAATCAGCCCCAGCATTTT
TRBJ1-1,.,once,TRBV10-1,CASSFSPEGMNTEAFF,TGCGCCAGCAGTTTCTCTCCAGAGGGCATGAACACTGAAGCTTTCTTT
TRBJ2-6,.,once,TRBV18,CASSRAAGANVLTF,TGTGCCAGCTCCAGGGCGGCTGGGGCCAACGTCCTGACTTTC
TRBJ2-7,.,.,TRBV9,CASSVGGVYEQYF,TGTGCCAGCAGCGTAGGGGGGGTGTACGAGCAGTACTTC
TRBJ2-3,.,.,TRBV7-2,CASSLGRRAQYF,TGTGCCAGCAGCTTAGGGAGACGGGCGCAGTATTTT
TRBJ2-1,.,.,TRBV11-3,CASSLSLAPGSSYNEQFF,TGTGCCAGCAGCTTATCTCTAGCGCCCGGGAGCTCCTACAATGAGCAGTTCTTC
TRBJ2-3,.,.,TRBV5-1,CASSPGGAGLGTDTQYF,TGCGCCAGCAGCCCCGGTGGGGCGGGGCTGGGCACAGATACGCAGTATTTT
TRBJ1-1,TRBD1,.,TRBV7-2,CASSFWTGNTEAFF,TGTGCCAGCAGCTTCTGGACAGGGAACACTGAAGCTTTCTTT
TRBJ2-1,TRBD2,.,TRBV7-2,CASSKQAGTTYNEQFF,TGTGCCAGCAGCAAGCAAGCGGGAACTACCTACAATGAGCAGTTCTTC
TRBJ2-5,TRBD1,.,TRBV27,CASSPTGQPVGTQYF,TGTGCCAGCAGTCCCACGGGACAGCCCGTAGGGACCCAGTACTTC
TRBJ2-1,.,.,TRBV29-1,CSVDPLRGIEQFF,TGCAGCGTTGACCCCTTAAGGGGAATTGAGCAGTTCTTC
TRBJ2-1,.,once,TRBV21-1,CASSKGLRPHNNEQFF,TGTGCCAGCAGCAAGGGCCTCCGGCCCCACAATAATGAGCAGTTCTTC
TRBJ1-1,TRBD1,.,TRBV27,CASRNRDRHEAFF,TGTGCCAGCAGGAACCGGGACAGACATGAAGCTTTCTTT
TRBJ2-7,TRBD2,.,TRBV5-4,CASSLIRGRAGGEVQYF,TGTGCCAGCAGCTTGATCCGCGGGAGGGCCGGGGGGGAAGTGCAGTACTTC
TRBJ1-3,.,.,TRBV4-2,CASSHIKTAGLSSGNTIYF,TGTGCCAGCAGCCATATTAAAACAGCCGGACTTAGCTCTGGAAACACCATATATTTT
TRBJ2-7,TRBD2,few,TRBV19,CASSIAVGGNEQYF,TGTGCCAGTAGTATAGCCGTGGGGGGGAACGAGCAGTACTTC
TRBJ2-7,TRBD1,.,TRBV12-5,CASGLVPDRGGFLSYEQYF,TGTGCTAGTGGTTTGGTACCCGACAGGGGAGGTTTTTTATCCTACGAGCAGTACTTC
TRBJ2-1,TRBD2,.,TRBV2,CASSRGLAGGNEQFF,TGTGCCAGCAGTCGTGGACTAGCGGGGGGGAATGAGCAGTTCTTC
TRBJ2-1,.,.,TRBV29-1,CSAEPRGIYEQFF,TGCAGCGCAGAGCCCCGAGGTATCTATGAGCAGTTCTTC
TRBJ2-3,TRBD2,many,TRBV5-4,CASSYRLAGPSDTQYF,TGTGCCAGCAGCTACCGACTAGCGGGACCCTCAGATACGCAGTATTTT